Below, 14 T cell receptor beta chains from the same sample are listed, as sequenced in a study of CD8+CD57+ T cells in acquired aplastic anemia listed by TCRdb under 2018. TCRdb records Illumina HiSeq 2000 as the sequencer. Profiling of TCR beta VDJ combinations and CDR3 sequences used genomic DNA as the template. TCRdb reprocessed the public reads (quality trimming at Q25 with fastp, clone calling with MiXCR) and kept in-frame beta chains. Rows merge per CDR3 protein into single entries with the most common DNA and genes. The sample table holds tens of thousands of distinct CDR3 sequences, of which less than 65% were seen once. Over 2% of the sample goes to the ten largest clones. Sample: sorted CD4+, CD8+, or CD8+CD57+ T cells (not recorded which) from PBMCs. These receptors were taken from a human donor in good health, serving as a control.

This CDR3 is CAISKSTDTQYF. The DNA for the CDR3 is TGTGCCATCAGCAAAAGCACAGATACGCAGTATTTT. The genes are TRBV10-3 and TRBJ2-3, with D unclear. V was pared by 6 bases and J by 0 bases, with 4 bases between. The CDR3 runs to 12 residues. Looked up from germline, CDR1 is ENHRY and CDR2 is SYGVKD.

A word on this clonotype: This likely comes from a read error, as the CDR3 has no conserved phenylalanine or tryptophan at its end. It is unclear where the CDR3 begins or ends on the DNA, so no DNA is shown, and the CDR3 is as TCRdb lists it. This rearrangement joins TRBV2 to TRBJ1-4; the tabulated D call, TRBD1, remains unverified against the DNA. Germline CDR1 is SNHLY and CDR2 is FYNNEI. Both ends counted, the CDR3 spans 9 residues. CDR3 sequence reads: CASRGGGIY.

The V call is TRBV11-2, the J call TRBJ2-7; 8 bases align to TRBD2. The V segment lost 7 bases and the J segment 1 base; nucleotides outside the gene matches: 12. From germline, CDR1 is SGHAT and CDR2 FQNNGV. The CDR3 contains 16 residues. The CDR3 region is CASTSPETSVSYEQYF. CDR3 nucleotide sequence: TGTGCCAGCACCTCACCCGAGACTAGCGTTTCCTACGAGCAGTACTTC.

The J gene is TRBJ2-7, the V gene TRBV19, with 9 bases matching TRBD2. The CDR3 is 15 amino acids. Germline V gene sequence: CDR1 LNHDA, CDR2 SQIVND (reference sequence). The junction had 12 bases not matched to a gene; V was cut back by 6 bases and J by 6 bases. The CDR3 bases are TGTGCCAGTAGCGAGGGTCGTAGCGGGAGTGTCGAGCAGTACTTC. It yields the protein CASSEGRSGSVEQYF.

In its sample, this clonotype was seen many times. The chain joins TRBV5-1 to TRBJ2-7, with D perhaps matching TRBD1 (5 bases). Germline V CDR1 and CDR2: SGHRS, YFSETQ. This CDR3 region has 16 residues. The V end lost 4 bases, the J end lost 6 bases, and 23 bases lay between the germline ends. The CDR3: CASSLFPPPDSSEQYF. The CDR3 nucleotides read TGCGCCAGCAGCCTGTTCCCCCCCCCCGACAGTAGCGAGCAGTACTTC.

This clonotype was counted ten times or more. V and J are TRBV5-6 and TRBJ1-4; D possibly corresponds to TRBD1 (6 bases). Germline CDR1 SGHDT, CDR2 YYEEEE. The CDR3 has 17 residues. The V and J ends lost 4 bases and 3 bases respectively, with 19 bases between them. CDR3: CASSPMGAGEPNEKLFF. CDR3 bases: TGTGCCAGCAGCCCCATGGGGGCTGGCGAACCTAATGAAAAACTGTTTTTT.

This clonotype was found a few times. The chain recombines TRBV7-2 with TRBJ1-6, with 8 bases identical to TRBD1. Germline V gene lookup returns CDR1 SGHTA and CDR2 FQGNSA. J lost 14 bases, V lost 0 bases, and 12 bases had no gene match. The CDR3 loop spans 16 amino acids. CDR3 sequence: CASSLATGAGGESLHF. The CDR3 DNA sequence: TGTGCCAGCAGCTTAGCGACAGGGGCAGGCGGCGAGTCCCTCCACTTT.

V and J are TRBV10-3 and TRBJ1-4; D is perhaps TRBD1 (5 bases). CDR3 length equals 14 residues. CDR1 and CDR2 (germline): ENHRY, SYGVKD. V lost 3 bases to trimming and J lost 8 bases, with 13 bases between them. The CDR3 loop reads CAISDSGGYEKLFF. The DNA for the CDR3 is TGTGCCATCAGTGATTCGGGGGGATACGAAAAACTGTTTTTT.

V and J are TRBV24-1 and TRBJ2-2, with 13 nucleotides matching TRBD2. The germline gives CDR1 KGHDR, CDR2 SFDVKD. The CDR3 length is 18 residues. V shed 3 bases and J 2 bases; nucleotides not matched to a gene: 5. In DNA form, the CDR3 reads TGTGCCACCAGTGATCGGACTAGCGGGAGTGCTAACACCGGGGAGCTGTTTTTT. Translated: CATSDRTSGSANTGELFF.

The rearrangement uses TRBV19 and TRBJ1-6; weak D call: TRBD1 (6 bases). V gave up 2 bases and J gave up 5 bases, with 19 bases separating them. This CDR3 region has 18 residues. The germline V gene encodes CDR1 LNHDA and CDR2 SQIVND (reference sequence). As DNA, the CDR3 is TGTGCCAGTAGTATACGACAGGCTTTCCCCGAAGATAATTCACCCCTCCACTTT. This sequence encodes CASSIRQAFPEDNSPLHF.

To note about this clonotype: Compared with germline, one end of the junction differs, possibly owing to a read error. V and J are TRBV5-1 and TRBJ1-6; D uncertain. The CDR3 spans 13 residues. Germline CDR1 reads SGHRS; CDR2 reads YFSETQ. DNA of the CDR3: TGTGCCAGCAGCGCCGATAGGAATTCACCCCTCCACTTT. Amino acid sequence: CASSADRNSPLHF.

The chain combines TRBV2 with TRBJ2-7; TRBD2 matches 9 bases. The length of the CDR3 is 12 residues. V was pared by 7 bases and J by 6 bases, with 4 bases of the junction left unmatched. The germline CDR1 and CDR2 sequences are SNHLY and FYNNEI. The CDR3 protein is CASMAGGPEQYF. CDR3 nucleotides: TGTGCCAGCATGGCGGGGGGGCCCGAGCAGTACTTC.

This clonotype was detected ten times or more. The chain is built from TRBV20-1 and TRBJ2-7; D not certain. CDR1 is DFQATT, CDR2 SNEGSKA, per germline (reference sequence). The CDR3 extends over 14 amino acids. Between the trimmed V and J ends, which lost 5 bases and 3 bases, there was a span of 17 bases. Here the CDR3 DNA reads TGCAGTGCTTCGTACCCCCGCCCCCACTACGAGCAGTACTTC. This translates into CSASYPRPHYEQYF.

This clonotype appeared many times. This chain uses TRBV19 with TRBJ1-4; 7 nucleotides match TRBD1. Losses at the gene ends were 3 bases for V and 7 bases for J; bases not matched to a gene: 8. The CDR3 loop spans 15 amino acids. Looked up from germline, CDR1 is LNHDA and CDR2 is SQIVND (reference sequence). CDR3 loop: CASSIPGGGGEKLFF. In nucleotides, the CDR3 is TGTGCCAGTAGTATTCCAGGGGGAGGAGGTGAAAAACTGTTTTTT.